Listed below are T cell receptor beta chains from one sample, sequenced in a study of CD8 T cells in ankylosing spondylitis. One entry per CDR3 protein results from TCRdb running MiXCR on the 5' RACE reads. In the table there are just under 550,000 distinct CDR3 sequences, about an eighth of which are singletons. Sequenced sample: blood, either unsorted or a sorted T cell fraction (not recorded which). The receptors shown here come from a male donor with ankylosing spondylitis. Each CDR3 is given with its conserved first and last residue. Each record gives: V gene, clone size, J gene, D gene, CDR3 DNA, CDR3 protein. The D gene is left open where the match is weak. Size is omitted from some rows. Given values are once, few, many or a class for expanded clones.

TRBV24-1,few,TRBJ1-2,-,TGTGCCACCAGTAACGCCAGGGGTTATGGCTACACCTTC,CATSNARGYGYTF
TRBV11-2,-,TRBJ2-1,TRBD2,TGTGCCAGCAGCCCGAGCGGGGCCCCCTACAATGAGCAGTTCTTC,CASSPSGAPYNEQFF
TRBV15,few,TRBJ2-3,TRBD2,TGTGCCACCAAGAAAGGGCTAGCGGAGCTCACAGATACGCAGTATTTT,CATKKGLAELTDTQYF
TRBV14,-,TRBJ2-3,-,TGTGCCAGCAGCCAAGTCGCGGGGATCGCAGATACGCAGTATTTT,CASSQVAGIADTQYF
TRBV5-1,-,TRBJ2-1,TRBD2,TGCGCCAGCAACCACCCTAGCGGAAACTCCTACAATGAGCAGTTCTTC,CASNHPSGNSYNEQFF
TRBV16,few,TRBJ1-6,TRBD1,TGTGCCAGCAGCCGCCTGACAGGGGGCCAATCACCCCTCCACTTT,CASSRLTGGQSPLHF
TRBV4-1,many,TRBJ2-3,TRBD2,TGCGCCAGCAGCCAAGGGGCGGGAGTGATCGCAGATACGCAGTATTTT,CASSQGAGVIADTQYF
TRBV9,-,TRBJ2-1,TRBD2,TGTGCCAGCAGCGGGGGACTAGCGGAACTGGGACAGCAGTTCTTC,CASSGGLAELGQQFF
TRBV20-1,-,TRBJ2-4,TRBD2,TGCAGTGCTAGAGACGCCTCGGGCGGGAGGGTGACCAAAAACATTCAGTACTTC,CSARDASGGRVTKNIQYF
TRBV12-3/TRBV12-4,-,TRBJ1-5,TRBD1,TGTGCCAGCAGTTTAGGGTTGACAGGGGCCCAGCATTTT,CASSLGLTGAQHF
TRBV24-1,-,TRBJ1-1,TRBD1,TGTGCCACCAGTGGGACAGGGGGTATATCTGAAGCTTTCTTT,CATSGTGGISEAFF
TRBV11-3,few,TRBJ2-2,-,TGTGCCAGCAGCTTCCGGGCGGGCACCGGGGAGCTGTTTTTT,CASSFRAGTGELFF
TRBV20-1,-,TRBJ2-3,-,TGCAGTGCTAGAGGGTTCGTCCCTCCCACAGATACGCAGTATTTT,CSARGFVPPTDTQYF
TRBV5-1,-,TRBJ2-6,-,TGCGCCAGCAGCTTCTCTTCTCCTGGGGCCAACGTCCTGACTTTC,CASSFSSPGANVLTF
TRBV20-1,few,TRBJ2-5,-,TGCAGTGCTTCGCGGGCTCCAACCCAAGAGACCCAGTACTTC,CSASRAPTQETQYF
TRBV3-1,many,TRBJ2-7,TRBD2,TGTGCCAGCAGCCAAACTAGCGGAGTTTACGAGCAGTACTTC,CASSQTSGVYEQYF
TRBV6-1,-,TRBJ1-2,-,TGTGCCAGCAGGGCCGAGGGGATTACTAACTATGGCTACACCTTC,CASRAEGITNYGYTF
TRBV5-1,-,TRBJ1-1,-,TGCGCCAGCACAAGCGGACGGAGCCGGGAGAACACTGAAGCTTTCTTT,CASTSGRSRENTEAFF
TRBV3-1,many,TRBJ2-1,TRBD2,TGTGCCAGCAGTCGAAGCGGGAAGAGCTCCTACAATGAGCAGTTCTTC,CASSRSGKSSYNEQFF
TRBV5-6,few,TRBJ2-3,TRBD2,TGTGCCAGCAGTATAGCGGGAGGCGTCACAGATACGCAGTATTTT,CASSIAGGVTDTQYF
TRBV20-1,-,TRBJ2-1,TRBD2,TGCAGTGCTCCAAATAGCGGGAGGCGGAATGAGCAGTTCTTC,CSAPNSGRRNEQFF
TRBV24-1,-,TRBJ2-5,TRBD2,TGTGCCACCAGTGCCCCGGGGGGAGAGACCCAGTACTTC,CATSAPGGETQYF
TRBV2,-,TRBJ2-1,TRBD2,TGTGCCAGCAGGTTATCTAGCGGCCCTGAGAATGAGCAGTTCTTC,CASRLSSGPENEQFF
TRBV20-1,-,TRBJ2-7,-,TGCAGTGCACTGAGTAGCTACGAGCAGTACTTC,CSALSSYEQYF
TRBV15,few,TRBJ1-5,-,TGTGCCACCAGCAGAGATTACAGGAGCAATCAGCCCCAGCATTTT,CATSRDYRSNQPQHF
TRBV5-1,-,TRBJ1-6,-,TGCGCCAGCAAGAGGACAGTTAATTCACCCCTCCACTTT,CASKRTVNSPLHF
TRBV3-1,few,TRBJ2-1,-,TGTGCCAGCAGCCAAGTGTGGGCGGGCTACAATGAGCAGTTCTTC,CASSQVWAGYNEQFF
TRBV2,-,TRBJ1-6,-,TGTGCCAGCAGTGAAAGGCAGGCGACGGATTCACCCCTCCACTTT,CASSERQATDSPLHF
TRBV7-9,few,TRBJ2-5,TRBD2,TGTGCCAGCAGCCTCCTCGGGACTAGCGGGAGGGGAGAGACCCAGTACTTC,CASSLLGTSGRGETQYF
TRBV9,-,TRBJ2-5,TRBD1,TGTGCCAGCAGCGCGGAACAGGGGGCCGGTAAGGGCCAAGAGACCCAGTACTTC,CASSAEQGAGKGQETQYF
TRBV9,-,TRBJ2-1,-,TGTGCCAGCAGCTTTAAGGGGGGGCTGATCAATGAGCAGTTCTTC,CASSFKGGLINEQFF